This is a list of T cell receptor beta chains from one sample in a study of radiation and T cells in renal cell carcinoma. TCRdb's copy holds only in-frame clones and misses some; the assay was immunoSEQ multiplex PCR. The profile shows 60,000 to 75,000 clones, more than 60% of them singletons. Sequencing used blood, obtained from a patient whose treatment included radiotherapy and nephrectomy. Receptors were obtained from a man in his sixties with renal cell carcinoma. The CDR3 runs from the conserved cysteine through the conserved F or W. Fields, in order: J gene, V gene, CDR3 protein.

J: TRBJ1-6; V: TRBV6-7; CDR3: CASSSQGREYYSPLHF
J: TRBJ2-4; V: TRBV22-1; CDR3: CPGSAALGQGTKNIQYF
J: TRBJ1-2; V: TRBV5-1; CDR3: CASSLDGETYGYTF
J: TRBJ2-7; V: TRBV6-5; CDR3: CASSYGQTNYEQYF
J: TRBJ1-4; V: TRBV6-1; CDR3: CASSAPFRGNEKLFF
J: TRBJ2-3; V: TRBV7-9; CDR3: CASSLEAGTTTDTQYF
J: TRBJ2-5; V: TRBV10-3; CDR3: CATHALAQETQYF
J: TRBJ1-2; V: TRBV6-5; CDR3: CASTPDRFYGYTF
J: TRBJ2-2; V: TRBV6-6; CDR3: CASSYSTPPTGELFF
J: TRBJ2-3; V: TRBV10-3; CDR3: CAIRPGLAIPATDTQYF
J: TRBJ1-2; V: TRBV6-6; CDR3: CASSYTTGIYGYTF
J: TRBJ2-3; V: TRBV10-3; CDR3: CAIALGRDDGDTQYF
J: TRBJ1-2; V: TRBV19; CDR3: CASSIEKGPGQGYTF
J: TRBJ1-2; V: TRBV4-1; CDR3: CASSQDSSEPGHFYTF
J: TRBJ1-4; V: TRBV20-1; CDR3: CSARGSEKLFF
J: TRBJ1-1; V: TRBV2; CDR3: CASSVRGGDTEAFF
J: TRBJ2-3; V: TRBV6-5; CDR3: CASRNDRGATYTQYF
J: TRBJ1-1; V: TRBV10-2; CDR3: CASSDPFDSEAFF
J: TRBJ2-1; V: TRBV9; CDR3: CASSVDHDQRDNEQFF
J: TRBJ1-2; V: TRBV2; CDR3: CASIDSPWDYGYTF
J: TRBJ2-3; V: TRBV4-1; CDR3: CASSQDSSGIDTQYF
J: TRBJ2-2; V: TRBV7-7; CDR3: CASSTQVAGELFF
J: TRBJ2-7; V: TRBV15; CDR3: CATSRGLSVGVDEQYF
J: TRBJ1-6; V: TRBV5-1; CDR3: CASSPEGGHNSPLHF
J: TRBJ2-5; V: TRBV19; CDR3: CASTSVSNRFETQYF
J: TRBJ2-3; V: TRBV5-1; CDR3: CASSLGGPSTDTQYF
J: TRBJ2-1; V: TRBV7-9; CDR3: CASSLGGAGVSNEQFF
J: TRBJ1-1; V: TRBV29-1; CDR3: CSLVNRANTEAFF
J: TRBJ2-3; V: TRBV12-5; CDR3: CASGAPTPLGDTQYF
J: TRBJ2-1; V: TRBV11-2; CDR3: CASSPGTSGRAVVNEQFF
J: TRBJ2-1; V: TRBV5-1; CDR3: CASSPPLAGDNNEQFF
J: TRBJ1-3; V: TRBV7-2; CDR3: CASSLGLGHSGNTIYF
J: TRBJ1-1; V: TRBV11-1; CDR3: CASSLSGADPAFF
J: TRBJ2-3; V: TRBV5-6; CDR3: CASSFGTGEEDTQYF
J: TRBJ2-3; V: TRBV4-1; CDR3: CASSDAGHSTDTQYF
J: TRBJ1-1; V: TRBV30; CDR3: CAWSVGNWGEAFF
J: TRBJ1-1; V: TRBV19; CDR3: CASRQVPLNTEAFF
J: TRBJ2-5; V: TRBV7-2; CDR3: CASSSPTGSRETQYF
J: TRBJ2-2; V: TRBV5-6; CDR3: CASSLDGFRTVNTGELFF
J: TRBJ2-7; V: TRBV12-5; CDR3: CASGRGTSEQYF
J: TRBJ2-5; V: TRBV5-1; CDR3: CASSTGLAGGQQETQYF
J: TRBJ2-1; V: TRBV30; CDR3: CAWSEDRGDEQFF
J: TRBJ1-1; V: TRBV13; CDR3: CASSSPPGPKEAFF
J: TRBJ2-1; V: TRBV19; CDR3: CASTPSLAGEQFF
J: TRBJ1-3; V: TRBV7-9; CDR3: CASAPPGQGISGNTIYF